Below are 2 T cell receptor beta chains sequenced from a single sample in a study of cytomegalovirus exposure and HLA in healthy donors. PCR involved 60 Vbeta and 13 Jbeta primers. TCRdb's table, derived via immunoSEQ multiplex PCR, lists solely in-frame clones and lacks some. Of 110,000 to 150,000 clones in the sample, 70% to 90% were seen once. Input material: PBMCs. These TCRs come from a woman aged 40 to 49 in good health and CMV-seropositive.

CDR3 loop: CASLNSMDSSGYTF. The CDR3 nucleotides are TGTGCCAGCTTAAACTCTATGGACTCGAGTGGCTACACCTTC. The rearrangement joins TRBV6-6 to TRBJ1-2; D not resolved. Trimming stripped 8 bases from V and 7 bases from J, with 20 bases between. The CDR3 contains 14 residues. Per the germline V gene, CDR1 is MNHNY and CDR2 is SVGAGI (reference sequence).

This chain links TRBV10-1 with TRBJ2-3; 10 bases map to TRBD2. V shed 4 bases and J 5 bases; nucleotides not matched to a gene: 9. This CDR3 spans 16 amino acids. Germline loops: CDR1 WNHNN, CDR2 SYGVQD (reference sequence). CDR3 protein: CASSARRTSGEDTQYF. The CDR3 DNA reads as TGCGCCAGCAGTGCCCGGCGGACTAGCGGTGAAGATACGCAGTATTTT.